This T cell receptor (beta chain) was sequenced in a study of blood T cell repertoires in COVID-19. Study information: Material from acute and convalescent COVID-19 was sourced from the United States, Italy and Spain.

With 0 bases clipped from V and 10 bases from J, the junction kept 6 bases outside the gene matches. Per germline, CDR1 MNHEY and CDR2 SMNVEV (reference sequence). The CDR3 extends over 17 amino acids. This study enrolled people aged 18 to 89 from roughly 24 US geographic areas. Participant-given clinical history determined each cohort assignment. Source study methods: Scientists estimated how many nucleated cells there were by amplifying reference gene primers. The data were produced by immunoSEQ multiplex PCR, yet TCRdb's version contains in-frame clones alone and is incomplete. The DNA gave D and trimming, while V, J and clone size come from that table. The sample includes 150,000 to 200,000 clones, around 79% of them seen just once.

The chain has TRBV27 and TRBJ2-1, with 16 positions matching TRBD2. Sequenced material: PBMCs or T cells enriched from blood (not recorded which). The source is a woman aged 70 to 79 in a cohort exposed to, infected with or recovered from COVID-19 (not recorded which). The CDR3 protein is CASSLSFGTSGRAEQFF. CDR3 nucleotides: TGTGCCAGCAGTTTATCTTTTGGGACTAGCGGGAGGGCCGAGCAGTTCTTC.